A selection of T cell receptor beta chains follows, all from one sample in a study of technical replicates of blood from several donors. Method: immunoSEQ multiplex PCR; TCRdb's copy keeps in-frame clones and lacks some. The sample includes tens of thousands of clones, roughly nine tenths of them seen just once. The sample comprised PBMCs. The receptors derive from a human donor in good health. Some clones in this sample may be carry-over from other donors' samples. The CDR3 runs from the conserved cysteine through the conserved F or W. D genes are given only for firm matches. Expanded clones get a size class; other rows say once, few or many, or leave the size out.

j_call: TRBJ2-7; v_call: TRBV19; d_call: NA; clone_size: NA; cdr3_aa: CASSNRQISYEQYF; cdr3_nt: TGTGCCAGTAGCAACCGACAGATCTCCTACGAGCAGTACTTC
j_call: TRBJ1-1; v_call: TRBV2; d_call: TRBD1; clone_size: NA; cdr3_aa: CASSEWQGETNTEAFF; cdr3_nt: TGTGCCAGCAGTGAGTGGCAGGGGGAGACGAACACTGAAGCTTTCTTT
j_call: TRBJ1-6; v_call: TRBV6-5; d_call: TRBD1; clone_size: NA; cdr3_aa: CASSYSGTGGGSPLHF; cdr3_nt: TGTGCCAGCAGTTACTCAGGGACAGGGGGTGGATCACCCCTCCACTTT
j_call: TRBJ1-2; v_call: TRBV19; d_call: TRBD1; clone_size: NA; cdr3_aa: CASSTAPQQGQGYTF; cdr3_nt: TGTGCCAGTAGTACCGCCCCCCAACAGGGACAGGGCTACACCTTC
j_call: TRBJ1-1; v_call: TRBV30; d_call: NA; clone_size: NA; cdr3_aa: CAWSVRNRNTEAFF; cdr3_nt: TGTGCCTGGAGTGTGCGGAACCGGAACACTGAAGCTTTCTTT
j_call: TRBJ2-1; v_call: TRBV5-8; d_call: TRBD2; clone_size: NA; cdr3_aa: CASSLGTSGGAVGEQFF; cdr3_nt: TGTGCCAGCAGCTTGGGGACTAGCGGGGGAGCCGTCGGAGAGCAGTTCTTC
j_call: TRBJ2-7; v_call: TRBV9; d_call: TRBD1; clone_size: NA; cdr3_aa: CASSADRYSYEQYF; cdr3_nt: TGTGCCAGCAGCGCGGACAGGTACTCCTACGAGCAGTACTTC
j_call: TRBJ2-5; v_call: TRBV30; d_call: NA; clone_size: NA; cdr3_aa: CAWSQGVVKTQYF; cdr3_nt: TGTGCCTGGAGTCAAGGGGTGGTGAAGACCCAGTACTTC
j_call: TRBJ2-1; v_call: TRBV4-3; d_call: NA; clone_size: NA; cdr3_aa: CASSQSGAYEQFF; cdr3_nt: TGCGCCAGCAGCCAATCGGGAGCCTATGAGCAGTTCTTC
j_call: TRBJ2-1; v_call: TRBV7-2; d_call: NA; clone_size: NA; cdr3_aa: CASSLSGSYNEQFF; cdr3_nt: TGTGCCAGCAGCTTAAGCGGGTCCTACAATGAGCAGTTCTTC
j_call: TRBJ2-5; v_call: TRBV28; d_call: TRBD1; clone_size: NA; cdr3_aa: CASSSPQGARKETQYF; cdr3_nt: TGTGCCAGCAGTTCGCCCCAGGGGGCGCGTAAGGAGACCCAGTACTTC
j_call: TRBJ1-1; v_call: TRBV7-9; d_call: NA; clone_size: NA; cdr3_aa: CASSLGQVMADTEAFF; cdr3_nt: TGTGCCAGCAGCTTAGGACAGGTGATGGCGGACACTGAAGCTTTCTTT
j_call: TRBJ1-2; v_call: TRBV6-6; d_call: TRBD1; clone_size: NA; cdr3_aa: CASSYSKAGTGDGYTF; cdr3_nt: TGTGCCAGCAGTTACTCGAAGGCAGGGACAGGGGATGGCTACACCTTC
j_call: TRBJ1-1; v_call: TRBV6-5; d_call: NA; clone_size: NA; cdr3_aa: CASSSPRRGNTEAFF; cdr3_nt: TGTGCCAGCAGTTCACCCCGCCGCGGGAACACTGAAGCTTTCTTT
j_call: TRBJ2-7; v_call: TRBV28; d_call: NA; clone_size: NA; cdr3_aa: CASANWRGGEQYF; cdr3_nt: TGTGCCAGCGCGAATTGGCGGGGTGGAGAGCAGTACTTC
j_call: TRBJ1-2; v_call: TRBV5-6; d_call: TRBD1; clone_size: NA; cdr3_aa: CASSHPQGNYGYTF; cdr3_nt: TGTGCCAGCAGCCACCCACAGGGGAACTATGGCTACACCTTC
j_call: TRBJ2-1; v_call: TRBV7-9; d_call: TRBD2; clone_size: NA; cdr3_aa: CASSLKWRLAGVEDEQFF; cdr3_nt: TGTGCCAGCAGCTTAAAGTGGAGGCTAGCGGGAGTAGAGGATGAGCAGTTCTTC
j_call: TRBJ2-3; v_call: TRBV29-1; d_call: TRBD1; clone_size: NA; cdr3_aa: CSVAIGGGNTQYF; cdr3_nt: TGCAGCGTCGCTATAGGGGGCGGAAATACGCAGTATTTT
j_call: TRBJ2-1; v_call: TRBV7-2; d_call: NA; clone_size: NA; cdr3_aa: CASSPRTASSYNEQFF; cdr3_nt: TGTGCCAGCAGCCCTCGGACAGCAAGCTCCTACAATGAGCAGTTCTTC
j_call: TRBJ2-3; v_call: TRBV4-3; d_call: NA; clone_size: NA; cdr3_aa: CASSQGREKDTQYF; cdr3_nt: TGCGCCAGCAGCCAAGGCCGGGAGAAAGATACGCAGTATTTT
j_call: TRBJ2-5; v_call: TRBV4-3; d_call: TRBD2; clone_size: NA; cdr3_aa: CASSQDGTRGGTQYF; cdr3_nt: TGCGCCAGCAGCCAAGATGGGACTAGGGGGGGGACCCAGTACTTC
j_call: TRBJ2-3; v_call: TRBV4-1; d_call: TRBD2; clone_size: once; cdr3_aa: CASSQGLAGGDTQYF; cdr3_nt: TGCGCCAGCAGCCAGGGACTAGCGGGGGGAGATACGCAGTATTTT
j_call: TRBJ1-5; v_call: TRBV4-3; d_call: TRBD1; clone_size: NA; cdr3_aa: CASSHDRDQPQHF; cdr3_nt: TGCGCCAGCAGCCACGACAGGGATCAGCCCCAGCATTTT
j_call: TRBJ2-3; v_call: TRBV18; d_call: TRBD2; clone_size: NA; cdr3_aa: CASSPTTSGGMQYF; cdr3_nt: TGTGCCAGCTCACCAACGACTAGCGGAGGGATGCAGTATTTT
j_call: TRBJ1-5; v_call: TRBV10-3; d_call: NA; clone_size: NA; cdr3_aa: CAISDRDTTYSNQPQHF; cdr3_nt: TGTGCCATCAGTGATAGAGACACAACTTATAGCAATCAGCCCCAGCATTTT
j_call: TRBJ2-2; v_call: TRBV13; d_call: NA; clone_size: NA; cdr3_aa: CASSKGRQGPGELFF; cdr3_nt: TGTGCCAGCAGCAAAGGACGCCAGGGCCCCGGGGAGCTGTTTTTT
j_call: TRBJ2-7; v_call: TRBV4-2; d_call: TRBD1; clone_size: NA; cdr3_aa: CASSQEAGGAWDEQYF; cdr3_nt: TGTGCCAGCAGCCAAGAGGCAGGGGGCGCTTGGGACGAGCAGTACTTC
j_call: TRBJ2-3; v_call: TRBV7-2; d_call: TRBD1; clone_size: NA; cdr3_aa: CASSSDRGGTDTQYF; cdr3_nt: TGTGCCAGCAGCTCGGACAGGGGAGGCACAGATACGCAGTATTTT
j_call: TRBJ1-6; v_call: TRBV4-3; d_call: NA; clone_size: NA; cdr3_aa: CASSQDIQGHSPLHF; cdr3_nt: TGCGCCAGCAGCCAAGATATCCAGGGGCATTCACCCCTCCACTTT
j_call: TRBJ1-2; v_call: TRBV2; d_call: TRBD1; clone_size: NA; cdr3_aa: CASSVRDRGLSGYTF; cdr3_nt: TGTGCCAGCAGTGTAAGGGACAGGGGGCTTAGCGGCTACACCTTC
j_call: TRBJ1-5; v_call: TRBV2; d_call: NA; clone_size: NA; cdr3_aa: CASSEQQGTTGQPQHF; cdr3_nt: TGTGCCAGCAGTGAACAACAGGGAACGACGGGTCAGCCCCAGCATTTT
j_call: TRBJ2-2; v_call: TRBV18; d_call: TRBD2; clone_size: NA; cdr3_aa: CASSSLAGALTGELFF; cdr3_nt: TGTGCCAGCTCGTCTCTAGCGGGAGCCCTCACCGGGGAGCTGTTTTTT
j_call: TRBJ2-7; v_call: TRBV5-4; d_call: NA; clone_size: NA; cdr3_aa: CASGTGSSYEQYF; cdr3_nt: TGTGCCAGCGGCACGGGTAGCTCCTACGAGCAGTACTTC
j_call: TRBJ2-7; v_call: TRBV5-4; d_call: TRBD2; clone_size: NA; cdr3_aa: CASSLDGTMVYEQYF; cdr3_nt: TGTGCCAGCAGCTTGGACGGGACTATGGTTTACGAGCAGTACTTC
j_call: TRBJ2-2; v_call: TRBV19; d_call: NA; clone_size: NA; cdr3_aa: CASSRDRLGNTGELFF; cdr3_nt: TGTGCCAGTAGTAGAGATCGCCTCGGGAACACCGGGGAGCTGTTTTTT
j_call: TRBJ2-3; v_call: TRBV5-1; d_call: NA; clone_size: NA; cdr3_aa: CASSTQQVSTDTQYF; cdr3_nt: TGCGCCAGCAGCACCCAACAAGTGAGCACAGATACGCAGTATTTT
j_call: TRBJ1-5; v_call: TRBV7-9; d_call: TRBD1; clone_size: NA; cdr3_aa: CASSLGGQGKGKPQHF; cdr3_nt: TGTGCCAGCAGCTTGGGGGGACAGGGGAAAGGGAAGCCCCAGCATTTT
j_call: TRBJ2-5; v_call: TRBV4-3; d_call: NA; clone_size: few; cdr3_aa: CASSQDLSETQYF; cdr3_nt: TGCGCCAGCAGCCAAGATCTCTCAGAGACCCAGTACTTC
j_call: TRBJ2-2; v_call: TRBV5-6; d_call: NA; clone_size: NA; cdr3_aa: CASSLEGAGELFF; cdr3_nt: TGTGCCAGCAGCTTGGAGGGAGCCGGGGAGCTGTTTTTT
j_call: TRBJ1-6; v_call: TRBV5-4; d_call: TRBD1; clone_size: NA; cdr3_aa: CASSSRDRINSPLHF; cdr3_nt: TGTGCCAGCAGCTCCCGGGACAGGATTAATTCACCCCTCCACTTT
j_call: TRBJ1-1; v_call: TRBV6-4; d_call: TRBD1; clone_size: NA; cdr3_aa: CASSATGSTEAFF; cdr3_nt: TGTGCCAGCAGTGCGACAGGGAGCACTGAAGCTTTCTTT
j_call: TRBJ1-2; v_call: TRBV27; d_call: TRBD1; clone_size: NA; cdr3_aa: CASSLSGTGVYGYTF; cdr3_nt: TGTGCCAGCAGTTTATCCGGGACAGGAGTCTATGGCTACACCTTC
j_call: TRBJ1-3; v_call: TRBV5-1; d_call: TRBD1; clone_size: NA; cdr3_aa: CASSPRQGYSGNTIYF; cdr3_nt: TGCGCCAGCAGCCCCCGACAGGGATACTCTGGAAACACCATATATTTT
j_call: TRBJ2-7; v_call: TRBV7-2; d_call: TRBD1; clone_size: few; cdr3_aa: CASSSGQSSYEQYF; cdr3_nt: TGTGCCAGCAGCTCGGGACAGAGCTCCTACGAGCAGTACTTC
j_call: TRBJ1-1; v_call: TRBV6-5; d_call: TRBD1; clone_size: NA; cdr3_aa: CASRTKGATEAFF; cdr3_nt: TGTGCCAGCAGGACGAAGGGGGCCACTGAAGCTTTCTTT
j_call: TRBJ1-1; v_call: TRBV7-2; d_call: TRBD1; clone_size: NA; cdr3_aa: CASSSGQAGRTEAFF; cdr3_nt: TGTGCCAGCAGCTCGGGACAGGCGGGACGCACTGAAGCTTTCTTT